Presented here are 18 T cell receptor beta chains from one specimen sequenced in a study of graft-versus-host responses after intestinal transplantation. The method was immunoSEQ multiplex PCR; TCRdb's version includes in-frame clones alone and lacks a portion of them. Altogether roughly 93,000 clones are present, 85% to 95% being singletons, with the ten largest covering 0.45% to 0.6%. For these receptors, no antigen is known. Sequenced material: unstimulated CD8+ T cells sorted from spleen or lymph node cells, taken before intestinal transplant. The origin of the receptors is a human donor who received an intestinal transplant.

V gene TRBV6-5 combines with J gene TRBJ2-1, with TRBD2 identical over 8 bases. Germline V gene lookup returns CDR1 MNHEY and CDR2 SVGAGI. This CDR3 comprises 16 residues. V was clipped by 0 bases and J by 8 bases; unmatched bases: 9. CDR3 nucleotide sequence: TGTGCCAGCAGTTACTCCCTTAGCGGGACCTCCCATGAGCAGTTCTTC. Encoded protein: CASSYSLSGTSHEQFF.

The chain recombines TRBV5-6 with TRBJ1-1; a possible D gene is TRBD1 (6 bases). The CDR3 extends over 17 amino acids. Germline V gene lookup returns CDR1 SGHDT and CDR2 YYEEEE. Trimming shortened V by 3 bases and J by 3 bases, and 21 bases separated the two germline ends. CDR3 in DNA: TGTGCCAGCAGCTGGATGGGGGCAGGAGGAGTGCACACTGAAGCTTTCTTT. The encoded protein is CASSWMGAGGVHTEAFF.

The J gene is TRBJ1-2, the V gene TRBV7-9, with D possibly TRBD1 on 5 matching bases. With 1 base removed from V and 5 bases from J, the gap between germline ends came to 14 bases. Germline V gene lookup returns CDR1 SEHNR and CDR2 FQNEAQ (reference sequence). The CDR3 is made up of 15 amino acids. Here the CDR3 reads CASSLVLAGIYGYTF. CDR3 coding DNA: TGTGCCAGCAGCTTAGTGTTGGCAGGGATTTATGGCTACACCTTC.

The CDR3 loop is CASSQDDRGTSYEQYF. In nucleotides, the CDR3 is TGTGCCAGCAGCCAAGACGACAGGGGGACCTCCTACGAGCAGTACTTC. The V gene is TRBV5-4, the J gene TRBJ2-7; TRBD1 aligns across 9 bases. Trimming at V came to 4 bases and at J to 0 bases, leaving 8 bases not matched to a gene. CDR1 and CDR2 from the germline V gene are SGHNT and YYREEE (reference sequence). The CDR3 has 16 residues. Complete variable domain (other parts from reference TRBV5-4 and TRBJ2-7): ETGVTQSPTHLIKTRGQQVTLRCSSQSGHNTVSWYQQALGQGPQFIFQYYREEENGRGNFPPRFSGLQFPNYSSELNVNALELDDSALYLCASSQDDRGTSYEQYFGPGTRLTVT.

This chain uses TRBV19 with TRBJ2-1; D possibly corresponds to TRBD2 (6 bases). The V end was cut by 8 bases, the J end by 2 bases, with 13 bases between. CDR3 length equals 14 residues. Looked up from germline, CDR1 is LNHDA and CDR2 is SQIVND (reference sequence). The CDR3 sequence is CASDSGVAYNEQFF. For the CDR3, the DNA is TGTGCCAGTGACTCGGGAGTGGCCTACAATGAGCAGTTCTTC.

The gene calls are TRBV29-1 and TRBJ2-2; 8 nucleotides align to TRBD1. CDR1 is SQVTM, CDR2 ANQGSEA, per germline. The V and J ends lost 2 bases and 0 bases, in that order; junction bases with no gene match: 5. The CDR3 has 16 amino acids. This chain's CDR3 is CSVELGQGPNTGELFF. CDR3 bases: TGCAGCGTTGAATTAGGACAGGGCCCGAACACCGGGGAGCTGTTTTTT.

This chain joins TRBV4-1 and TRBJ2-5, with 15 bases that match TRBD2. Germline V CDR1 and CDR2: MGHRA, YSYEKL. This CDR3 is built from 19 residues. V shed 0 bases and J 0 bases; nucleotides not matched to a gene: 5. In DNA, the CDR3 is TGCGCCAGCAGCCAAGATGGACTAGCGGGAGGGCCGTACCAAGAGACCCAGTACTTC. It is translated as CASSQDGLAGGPYQETQYF.

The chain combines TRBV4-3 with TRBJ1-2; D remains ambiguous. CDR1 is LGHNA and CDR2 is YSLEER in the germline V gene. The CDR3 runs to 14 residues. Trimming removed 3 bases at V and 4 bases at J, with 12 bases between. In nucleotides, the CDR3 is TGCGCCAGCAGCCAGAATTCAGGCTTCTATGGCTACACCTTC. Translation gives CASSQNSGFYGYTF.

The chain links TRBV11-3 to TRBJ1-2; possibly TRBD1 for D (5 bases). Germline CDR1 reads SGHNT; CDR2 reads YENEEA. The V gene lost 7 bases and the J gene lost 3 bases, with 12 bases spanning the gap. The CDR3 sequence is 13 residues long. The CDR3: CASKSGTDYGYTF. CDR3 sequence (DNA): TGTGCCAGCAAGTCCGGGACTGACTATGGCTACACCTTC.

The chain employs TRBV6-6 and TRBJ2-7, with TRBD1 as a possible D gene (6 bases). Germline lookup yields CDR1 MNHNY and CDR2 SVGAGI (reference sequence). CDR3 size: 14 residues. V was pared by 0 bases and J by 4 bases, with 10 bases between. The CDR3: CASSYSTGEYEQYF. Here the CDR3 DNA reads TGTGCCAGCAGTTACTCGACAGGCGAGTACGAGCAGTACTTC.

This chain's CDR3 is CASSYTGSGNTIYF. In nucleotides, the CDR3 is TGTGCCAGCAGCTATACAGGGTCGGGAAACACCATATATTTT. J is TRBJ1-3 and V is TRBV7-2; D possibly corresponds to TRBD1 (6 bases). The CDR3 loop spans 14 amino acids. Germline assignment: CDR1 SGHTA and CDR2 FQGNSA. V was shortened by 4 bases and J by 4 bases, with 11 bases between the two germline ends.

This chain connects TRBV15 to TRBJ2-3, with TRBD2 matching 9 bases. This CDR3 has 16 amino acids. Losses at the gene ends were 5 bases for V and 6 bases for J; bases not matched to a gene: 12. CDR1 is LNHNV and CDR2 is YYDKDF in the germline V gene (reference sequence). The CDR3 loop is CATSGSSGGLDDTQYF. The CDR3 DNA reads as TGTGCCACCAGCGGAAGTAGCGGGGGCCTCGATGATACGCAGTATTTT.

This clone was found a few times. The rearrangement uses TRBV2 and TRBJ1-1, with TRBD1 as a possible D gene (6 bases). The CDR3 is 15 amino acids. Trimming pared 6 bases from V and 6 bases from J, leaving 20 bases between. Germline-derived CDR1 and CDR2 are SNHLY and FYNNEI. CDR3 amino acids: CASRPTKTGRAEAFF. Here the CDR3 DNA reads TGTGCCAGCAGACCGACGAAAACAGGGAGGGCTGAAGCTTTCTTT.

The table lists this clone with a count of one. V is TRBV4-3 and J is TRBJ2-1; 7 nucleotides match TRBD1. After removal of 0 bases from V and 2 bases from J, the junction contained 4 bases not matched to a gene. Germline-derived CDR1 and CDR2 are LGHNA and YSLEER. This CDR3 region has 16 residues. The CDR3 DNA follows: TGCGCCAGCAGCCAAGAAAGAGGGGGCACCTACAATGAGCAGTTCTTC. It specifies CASSQERGGTYNEQFF.

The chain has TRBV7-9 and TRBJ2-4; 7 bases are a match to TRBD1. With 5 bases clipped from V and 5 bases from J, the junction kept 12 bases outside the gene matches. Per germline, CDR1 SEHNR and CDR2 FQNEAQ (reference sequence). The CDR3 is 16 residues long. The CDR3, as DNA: TGTGCCAGCAGCCCTCCGACAGGGATCGGGGAAAACATTCAGTACTTC. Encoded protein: CASSPPTGIGENIQYF.

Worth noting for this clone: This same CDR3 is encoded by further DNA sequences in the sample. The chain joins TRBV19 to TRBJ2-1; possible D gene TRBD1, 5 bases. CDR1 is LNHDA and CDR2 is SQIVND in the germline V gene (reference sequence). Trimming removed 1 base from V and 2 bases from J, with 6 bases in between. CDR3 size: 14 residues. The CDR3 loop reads CASSIGGAYNEQFF. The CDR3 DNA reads TGTGCCAGTAGTATAGGGGGCGCCTACAATGAGCAGTTCTTC.

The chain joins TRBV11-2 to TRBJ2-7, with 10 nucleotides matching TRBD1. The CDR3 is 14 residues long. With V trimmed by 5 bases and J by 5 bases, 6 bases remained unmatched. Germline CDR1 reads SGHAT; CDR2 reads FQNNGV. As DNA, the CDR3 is TGTGCCAGCAGCCAGTGGACAGGGGGGGACGAGCAGTACTTC. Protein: CASSQWTGGDEQYF.

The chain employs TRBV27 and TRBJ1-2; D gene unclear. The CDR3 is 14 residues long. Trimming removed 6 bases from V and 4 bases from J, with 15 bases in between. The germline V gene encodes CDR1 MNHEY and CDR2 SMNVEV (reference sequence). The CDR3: CASSHLDGFYGYTF. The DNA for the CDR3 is TGTGCCAGCAGCCATCTCGACGGGTTCTATGGCTACACCTTC.